This entry lists 21 T cell receptor beta chains sequenced from one sample in a study of memory CD4+ T cells and cytomegalovirus serostatus. Single viable CD3+CD4+CD8-CD45RO+ cells were sorted as the memory CD4+ T cells. Repertoires were generated with immunoSEQ multiplex PCR, while TCRdb's copy carries only in-frame clones and drops some. The sample has 64,000 or so clones, around 77% seen once; the top ten hold 0.75% to 0.9%. The sequencing input was memory CD4+ T cells from blood. Every receptor here comes from an adult in good health and CMV-seronegative.

This chain connects TRBV10-3 to TRBJ1-5; a possible D gene is TRBD1 (5 bases). The CDR3 is 16 amino acids. V was pared by 2 bases and J by 3 bases, with 14 bases between. Germline CDR1 reads ENHRY; CDR2 reads SYGVKD. In DNA form, the CDR3 reads TGTGCCATCAGTGAGGACTCTCGGGGGGTCAATCAGCCCCAGCATTTT. Translation: CAISEDSRGVNQPQHF.

This chain uses TRBV7-2 with TRBJ2-7; 13 bases map to TRBD2. Per germline, CDR1 SGHTA and CDR2 FQGNSA. The ends lost 1 base at V and 2 bases at J; junction bases unmatched: 11. The CDR3 is 19 residues long. CDR3 bases: TGTGCCAGCAGCTTAGAATTGGCACTAGCGGGGGGGCCCCCCTACGAGCAGTACTTC. This gives the protein CASSLELALAGGPPYEQYF.

The V gene is TRBV7-2, the J gene TRBJ2-7, with 7 bases matching TRBD1. Trimming cost V 5 bases and J 1 base; bases outside gene matches: 11. The germline gives CDR1 SGHTA, CDR2 FQGNSA. This CDR3 is built from 16 residues. The CDR3 here is CASSTATGLASYEQYF. The CDR3 DNA follows: TGTGCCAGCAGCACCGCGACAGGGTTGGCGTCCTACGAGCAGTACTTC.

The chain carries TRBV4-2 and TRBJ2-3, with 11 positions matching TRBD2. Trimming took 0 bases from V and 4 from J; bases not matched to a gene: 6. This CDR3 is built from 17 residues. Germline values: CDR1 LGHNA, CDR2 YNFKEQ. The CDR3 DNA reads TGTGCCAGCAGCCAAGATTTGAGTAGCGGGGGGGCAGATACGCAGTATTTT. It is translated as CASSQDLSSGGADTQYF.

V is TRBV6-5 and J is TRBJ2-3; 8 bases are shared with TRBD2. The CDR3 is made up of 14 amino acids. CDR1 and CDR2 (germline): MNHEY, SVGAGI. The junction had 3 bases not matched to a gene; V was cut back by 2 bases and J by 5 bases. The CDR3 region has the DNA TGTGCCAGCAGTTACCAGCGGGGGAGAGATACGCAGTATTTT. It codes for CASSYQRGRDTQYF.

This sequence joins TRBV7-2 and TRBJ1-2; 9 bases line up with TRBD1. CDR1 and CDR2 from the germline V gene are SGHTA and FQGNSA. The CDR3 totals 15 residues. V shed 5 bases and J 4 bases; nucleotides not matched to a gene: 8. The CDR3 here is CASSPRQGVGYGYTF. CDR3 DNA: TGTGCCAGCAGCCCCCGACAGGGGGTAGGCTATGGCTACACCTTC.

The chain carries TRBV2 and TRBJ1-6, with 8 bases lining up with TRBD1. This CDR3 comprises 14 residues. The germline V gene has CDR1 SNHLY and CDR2 FYNNEI. Trimming removed 6 bases from V and 9 bases from J; junction bases left unmatched: 7. In DNA form, the CDR3 reads TGTGCCAGCAGACCAGGGGGCGGTGGTTCACCCCTCCACTTT. It specifies CASRPGGGGSPLHF. The complete variable domain, with remaining parts taken from reference TRBV2 and TRBJ1-6, reads EPEVTQTPSHQVTQMGQEVILRCVPISNHLYFYWYRQILGQKVEFLVSFYNNEISEKSEIFDDQFSVERPDGSNFTLKIRSTKLEDSAMYFCASRPGGGGSPLHFGNGTRLTVT.

V is TRBV30 and J is TRBJ1-3; tentative D call: TRBD1 (6 bases). This CDR3 has 15 residues. CDR1 is GTSNPN and CDR2 is SVGIG in the germline V gene (reference sequence). With 4 bases removed from V and 2 bases from J, the gap between germline ends came to 15 bases. The CDR3 bases are TGTGCCTGGACCTTGGCAGGGGAGGCTGGAAACACCATATATTTT. Protein product: CAWTLAGEAGNTIYF.

This chain joins TRBV30 and TRBJ1-4, with 7 bases aligning to TRBD1. Germline CDR1 reads GTSNPN; CDR2 reads SVGIG (reference sequence). With V trimmed by 3 bases and J by 7 bases, 14 bases remained unmatched. This CDR3 has 16 amino acids. CDR3 DNA: TGTGCCTGGAGGGAGGGGTCAGCAGGGGGGGGTGAAAAACTGTTTTTT. Translation: CAWREGSAGGGEKLFF.

This chain links TRBV28 with TRBJ1-4, with no clear D. V lost 8 bases, J lost 8 bases, and 21 bases lay in between. The CDR3 runs to 15 residues. Germline lookup yields CDR1 MDHEN and CDR2 SYDVKM. The CDR3 region is CASFSPGLTSEKLFF. The CDR3 coding sequence is TGTGCCAGCTTCAGCCCCGGACTTACAAGCGAAAAACTGTTTTTT.

The chain couples TRBV27 to TRBJ2-3; a possible D gene is TRBD1 (5 bases). The V gene lost 10 bases and the J gene lost 6 bases, with 20 bases spanning the gap. CDR1 and CDR2 (germline): MNHEY, SMNVEV (reference sequence). The CDR3 consists of 14 residues. The CDR3 DNA reads TGTGCCATCAAAGACAGCCGCAAGGGGGATACGCAGTATTTT. Protein sequence: CAIKDSRKGDTQYF.

The chain links TRBV18 to TRBJ2-7, with D hard to call. This CDR3 contains 12 residues. V was clipped by 3 bases and J by 6 bases, with 9 bases between them. Per the germline V gene, CDR1 is KGHSH and CDR2 is LQKENI. The CDR3 reads CASSPTIGEQYF. The CDR3 region has the DNA TGTGCCAGCTCACCCACGATTGGCGAGCAGTACTTC.

The chain uses TRBV4-3 and TRBJ2-5; TRBD2 might be the D (6 bases). The germline V and J ends were trimmed by 4 bases and 2 bases, with 8 bases remaining between them. The length of the CDR3 is 13 residues. The germline CDR1 and CDR2 sequences are LGHNA and YSLEER. CDR3 in DNA: TGCGCCAGCAGCCCGGGACTTCAAGAGACCCAGTACTTC. It encodes CASSPGLQETQYF.

This rearrangement joins TRBV6-6 to TRBJ1-5; D ambiguous. The CDR3 length is 13 residues. V gave up 5 bases and J gave up 7 bases, with 12 bases separating them. Germline V gives CDR1 MNHNY, CDR2 SVGAGI (reference sequence). The CDR3 coding sequence is TGTGCCAGCAGTATAGCCCCGGGACAGCCCCAGCATTTT. It codes for CASSIAPGQPQHF.

As regards this clone: Distinct nucleotide sequences in the sample also encode this CDR3. The chain carries TRBV7-3 and TRBJ2-2; D gene uncertain. Germline-derived CDR1 and CDR2 are SGHTA and FQGTGA. The germline V and J ends were trimmed by 5 bases and 4 bases, with 2 bases remaining between them. The CDR3 loop spans 11 amino acids. The CDR3 spells CASSLTGELFF. The CDR3 DNA follows: TGTGCCAGCAGCCTCACCGGGGAGCTGTTTTTT.

The chain has TRBV19 and TRBJ2-1; 7 bases fit TRBD2. With 4 bases clipped from V and 7 bases from J, the junction kept 13 bases outside the gene matches. Germline CDR1 is LNHDA and CDR2 is SQIVND (reference sequence). There are 16 residues in the CDR3. CDR3 DNA sequence: TGTGCCAGTAGTAGCGACAGCGGGGACTTCACGAATGAGCAGTTCTTC. This gives the protein CASSSDSGDFTNEQFF. Supplemented by reference TRBV19 and TRBJ2-1, the full variable domain reads DGGITQSPKYLFRKEGQNVTLSCEQNLNHDAMYWYRQDPGQGLRLIYYSQIVNDFQKGDIAEGYSVSREKKESFPLTVTSAQKNPTAFYLCASSSDSGDFTNEQFFGPGTRLTVL.

The chain combines TRBV5-6 with TRBJ2-3; unclear D gene. The V gene lost 0 bases and the J gene lost 5 bases, with 1 base spanning the gap. The CDR3 sequence is 11 residues long. Germline CDR1 and CDR2: SGHDT and YYEEEE. In DNA form, the CDR3 reads TGTGCCAGCAGCTTGGGAGATACGCAGTATTTT. Translated, it gives CASSLGDTQYF. The whole variable domain, filled in from reference TRBV5-6 and TRBJ2-3, reads DAGVTQSPTHLIKTRGQQVTLRCSPKSGHDTVSWYQQALGQGPQFIFQYYEEEERQRGNFPDRFSGHQFPNYSSELNVNALLLGDSALYLCASSLGDTQYFGPGTRLTVL.

V gene TRBV6-1 combines with J gene TRBJ1-1, with D unresolved. V was cut by 5 bases and J by 6 bases, with 19 bases left in between. CDR1 is MNHNS, CDR2 SASEGT, per germline. CDR3 size: 15 residues. CDR3 residues: CASSSTRTRGAEAFF. The CDR3 nucleotides are TGTGCCAGCAGTTCCACTAGGACCCGAGGCGCTGAAGCTTTCTTT.

The V and J genes are TRBV10-2 and TRBJ2-1, with TRBD1 matching over 7 bases. The CDR3 contains 14 residues. J gave up 5 bases and V 8 bases, and 9 bases lay outside the gene matches. Germline V CDR1 and CDR2: WSHSY, SAAADI. CDR3 coding DNA: TGCGCCAGCCAACCCGCAGGGGGTAACAATGAGCAGTTCTTC. This encodes CASQPAGGNNEQFF.

CDR3 bases: TGTGCCAGCTCACCGGGACTGGCTAGCACAGATACGCAGTATTTT. As protein: CASSPGLASTDTQYF. The V gene is TRBV18, the J gene TRBJ2-3, with D possibly TRBD2 on 6 matching bases. Germline values: CDR1 KGHSH, CDR2 LQKENI. This CDR3 region has 15 residues. The V end lost 3 bases, the J end lost 0 bases, and 10 bases lay between the germline ends.

This clone turned up a few times. The gene calls are TRBV5-4 and TRBJ1-1; D is unclear. Germline V CDR1 and CDR2: SGHNT, YYREEE (reference sequence). The V end lost 4 bases, the J end lost 0 bases, and 10 bases lay between the germline ends. The CDR3 contains 14 residues. CDR3 nucleotides: TGTGCCAGCAGCAGGCCGACACTGAACACTGAAGCTTTCTTT. It yields the protein CASSRPTLNTEAFF.